The present entry profiles one T cell receptor beta chain with its context. These data belong to a study of T cell changes during pregnancy in multiple sclerosis. Using immunoSEQ multiplex PCR, the repertoire was profiled, and TCRdb retains in-frame clones only, with some absent. The top ten hold 0.58% of the sample, which has about 70,000 clones, roughly 94% seen once. CDR3 size: 15 residues. V shed 3 bases and J 4 bases; nucleotides not matched to a gene: 9. Per the germline V gene, CDR1 is LNHDA and CDR2 is SQIVND (reference sequence). This chain uses TRBV19 with TRBJ2-7; 7 bases align to TRBD1. This TCR was recovered from a female donor with multiple sclerosis, enrolled in a pregnancy study. Specimen: peripheral blood, collected in the third trimester of pregnancy. In DNA, the CDR3 is TGTGCCAGTAGTATTGAGACAGGGACACTTTACGAGCAGTACTTC. Encoded protein: CASSIETGTLYEQYF.